This T cell receptor beta chain was identified in a study of CD8 T cells in ankylosing spondylitis. V was clipped by 5 bases and J by 9 bases, with 14 bases between them. The CDR3 runs to 12 residues. From germline, CDR1 is MNHEY and CDR2 SVGEGT. TCRdb re-called the 5' RACE reads with MiXCR, one entry per CDR3 protein. The profile shows under 300,000 distinct CDR3 sequences, around 9.1% of them singletons. This clonotype was recorded many times. The sequenced sample consisted of blood, either unsorted or a sorted T cell fraction (not recorded which). This clonotype was sampled from a male donor with ankylosing spondylitis or in good health (not recorded which). J is TRBJ2-7 and V is TRBV6-2 or TRBV6-3; D is unresolved. The DNA for the CDR3 is TGTGCCAGCAGTCCAACGTTTTTTCGGCAGTACTTC. It encodes CASSPTFFRQYF.